This TCR beta chain was observed in a study of monozygotic twins with cystic fibrosis. As concerns this clone: Its specificity is not known.

Trimming removed 7 bases at V and 0 bases at J, with 7 bases between. This CDR3 comprises 12 residues. Per germline, CDR1 SNHLY and CDR2 FYNNEI. Sequenced by immunoSEQ multiplex PCR; TCRdb stores in-frame clones only, minus some. The data show 13,000 to 15,000 clones, over 75% seen once. Study-level results: Median Simpson clonality of 0.0095 suggested naive T cells predominated. Co-twins had the most similar V usage for 13 of 16 pairs, J for 8.

The chain carries TRBV2 and TRBJ2-7, with D possibly being TRBD2 (5 bases). The sequencing input was blood. The source of this sequence is a boy under 18 with cystic fibrosis. The CDR3: CASTRVSYEQYF. The CDR3 nucleotides read TGTGCCAGCACGAGGGTCTCCTACGAGCAGTACTTC.